Below, 13 T cell receptor beta chains from the same sample are listed, as sequenced in a study of T cells in Graves' hyperthyroidism and ophthalmopathy. RNA transcripts yielded amplified TCR beta CDR3 regions. Carried out on the TCR CDR3, a first-round RT-PCR used the HTBI primer set. TCRdb reprocessed the multiplex PCR reads via MiXCR and lists one record per CDR3 protein. This sample has about 370,000 distinct CDR3 sequences, with around 15% found just once. The sequenced sample was blood. The receptor source for this set is a woman aged 60-70 years with Graves' ophthalmopathy.

This clonotype was counted at least ten times. The chain has TRBV30 and TRBJ2-7; 9 bases align to TRBD2. CDR1 and CDR2 from the germline V gene are GTSNPN and SVGIG (reference sequence). The CDR3 is 13 amino acids. The V gene end was trimmed by 8 bases and the J gene end by 4 bases; junction bases not matched to a gene: 9. DNA of the CDR3: TGTGCCCAGAGGGCTAGCGGGACGTACGAGCAGTACTTC. Encoded protein: CAQRASGTYEQYF.

This clonotype occurred many times. This chain uses TRBV20-1 with TRBJ2-5; 15 bases are a match to TRBD2. J was trimmed by 4 bases and V by 6 bases; bases with no gene match: 6. The germline V gene encodes CDR1 DFQATT and CDR2 SNEGSKA (reference sequence). This CDR3 has 15 residues. The CDR3 coding sequence is TGCAGTGCCAGGACTAGCGGGAGGGGGCTAGAGACCCAGTACTTC. Amino acids: CSARTSGRGLETQYF.

This clonotype has at least ten counts. The rearrangement links TRBV18 to TRBJ1-3, with D possibly TRBD1 on 6 matching bases. The V and J ends lost 2 bases and 0 bases respectively, with 11 bases between them. The germline V gene has CDR1 KGHSH and CDR2 LQKENI. The CDR3 is made up of 16 amino acids. CDR3 nucleotide sequence: TGTGCCAGCTCACCATTGACAGGTATCTCTGGAAACACCATATATTTT. Translated, it gives CASSPLTGISGNTIYF.

The table lists this clonotype with a few counts. This sequence joins TRBV20-1 and TRBJ2-2; 7 bases align to TRBD2. Trimming removed 1 base from V and 6 bases from J; junction bases left unmatched: 14. The CDR3 totals 17 residues. Germline CDR1 DFQATT, CDR2 SNEGSKA (reference sequence). As DNA, the CDR3 is TGCAGTGCTAGAGCTTCCACCAGCGGGATGGGTTCCGGGGAGCTGTTTTTT. As protein: CSARASTSGMGSGELFF.

This clonotype occurred many times. The chain employs TRBV4-2 and TRBJ1-2, with D perhaps TRBD1 (5 bases). Trimming took 4 bases from V and 7 from J, leaving 28 bases between them. The germline V gene has CDR1 LGHNA and CDR2 YNFKEQ. CDR3 size: 18 residues. The CDR3 region is CASSPGVSWDGGSSGYTF. CDR3 sequence (DNA): TGTGCCAGCAGCCCCGGTGTTTCCTGGGACGGGGGTTCAAGTGGCTACACCTTC.

This clonotype was found many times. The chain couples TRBV18 to TRBJ1-1; 7 positions agree with TRBD1. CDR3 length: 14 residues. J lost 0 bases, V lost 8 bases, and 6 bases had no gene match. Germline V gives CDR1 KGHSH, CDR2 LQKENI. CDR3 protein: CASARQGMNTEAFF. The CDR3 nucleotides read TGTGCCAGCGCAAGACAGGGCATGAACACTGAAGCTTTCTTT.

This clonotype was counted ten times or more. The chain employs TRBV2 and TRBJ1-2, with 9 bases that match TRBD1. Germline CDR1 SNHLY, CDR2 FYNNEI. The CDR3 length is 12 residues. With V trimmed by 3 bases and J by 8 bases, 1 base remained unmatched. DNA for the CDR3: TGTGCCAGCAGTGAGGACAGGGGAGGCTACACCTTC. Translating gives CASSEDRGGYTF.

The CDR3 bases are TGTGCCAGCAGTTCCGGGACAGGGGGCGGGTACGAGCAGTACTTC. Encoded protein: CASSSGTGGGYEQYF. V gene TRBV6-2 or TRBV6-3 combines with J gene TRBJ2-7, with 12 bases fitting TRBD1. There are 15 residues in the CDR3. With 4 bases clipped from V and 4 bases from J, the junction kept 5 bases outside the gene matches. Germline V lookup: CDR1 MNHEY, CDR2 SVGEGT.

This clonotype came up many times. The rearrangement joins TRBV28 to TRBJ2-7; 10 bases fit TRBD1. The germline V gene has CDR1 MDHEN and CDR2 SYDVKM. The CDR3 contains 15 residues. V gave up 5 bases and J gave up 2 bases; unmatched junction bases: 6. DNA of the CDR3: TGTGCCAGCAGTCCGCTCGGGACAGGGGCCTACGAGCAGTACTTC. It codes for CASSPLGTGAYEQYF.

This clonotype was seen at least ten times. The rearrangement uses TRBV2 and TRBJ2-5; no reliable D call. This CDR3 contains 13 residues. V was clipped by 6 bases and J by 2 bases, with 10 bases between them. CDR1 is SNHLY, CDR2 FYNNEI, per germline. CDR3 in amino acids: CASRVLRQETQYF. CDR3 bases: TGTGCCAGCAGGGTTCTGAGACAAGAGACCCAGTACTTC.

This clonotype was recorded a few times. V and J are TRBV20-1 and TRBJ1-6; D remains ambiguous. This CDR3 is built from 14 residues. Trimming took 6 bases from V and 9 from J, leaving 18 bases between them. Germline V gene data show CDR1 as DFQATT and CDR2 as SNEGSKA (reference sequence). The CDR3 loop reads CSAVDGERASPLHF. The DNA for the CDR3 is TGCAGTGCAGTAGACGGGGAAAGGGCTTCACCCCTCCACTTT.

This clonotype was counted ten times or more. V and J are TRBV29-1 and TRBJ2-7, with TRBD2 as a possible D gene (6 bases). This CDR3 region has 14 residues. CDR1 and CDR2 from the germline V gene are SQVTM and ANQGSEA. Trimming cost V 5 bases and J 1 base, with 15 bases left between them. This CDR3 is CSVRGLSRSYEQYF. CDR3 in DNA: TGCAGCGTTAGGGGACTTTCACGGTCCTACGAGCAGTACTTC.

This sequence joins TRBV28 and TRBJ2-2; D is uncertain. CDR3 length: 15 amino acids. Deletions cut 5 bases from V and 7 bases from J, with 17 bases between. Per the germline V gene, CDR1 is MDHEN and CDR2 is SYDVKM. The CDR3 sequence is CASSPFPYGVGELFF. The CDR3 DNA is TGTGCCAGCAGTCCATTCCCTTACGGCGTCGGGGAGCTGTTTTTT.